The rows below give T cell receptor beta chains drawn from one sample of a study of technical replicates of blood from a few donors. Assay used: immunoSEQ multiplex PCR; TCRdb lists only in-frame clones, some missing. The sample has tens of thousands of clones, 94% seen once. What was sequenced was T cells isolated from PBMCs. All receptors come from a human donor in good health. CDR3s include the opening cysteine and the closing phenylalanine or tryptophan. Each record gives: J gene, V gene, CDR3 length, clone size, D gene, CDR3 DNA, CDR3 protein. The D gene is left open where the match is weak. Part of the rows lack a size; the others show once, few, many or a class for expanded clones.

J gene: TRBJ1-2; V gene: TRBV5-1; CDR3 length: 15; clone size: once; D gene: .; CDR3 DNA: TGCGCCAGCAGCTTGCTAGGACAAGAGGTCGGCGGCTACACCTTC; CDR3 protein: CASSLLGQEVGGYTF
J gene: TRBJ1-5; V gene: TRBV19; CDR3 length: 16; clone size: .; D gene: TRBD1; CDR3 DNA: TGTGCCAGTAGTATGTCGTGGAGACAGGGAAATCAGCCCCAGCATTTT; CDR3 protein: CASSMSWRQGNQPQHF
J gene: TRBJ2-7; V gene: TRBV2; CDR3 length: 13; clone size: .; D gene: .; CDR3 DNA: TGTGCCATAGAATTCCGGGACATCTACGAGCAGTACTTC; CDR3 protein: CAIEFRDIYEQYF
J gene: TRBJ1-1; V gene: TRBV5-1; CDR3 length: 13; clone size: .; D gene: .; CDR3 DNA: TGCGCCAGCAGCCTCCGAGGGGGCACTGAAGCTTTCTTT; CDR3 protein: CASSLRGGTEAFF
J gene: TRBJ2-6; V gene: TRBV11-2; CDR3 length: 15; clone size: once; D gene: .; CDR3 DNA: TGTGCCAGCAGCTCCAGGGGAACAGGGGCCAACGTCCTGACTTTC; CDR3 protein: CASSSRGTGANVLTF
J gene: TRBJ1-1; V gene: TRBV9; CDR3 length: 16; clone size: .; D gene: TRBD1; CDR3 DNA: TGTGCCAGCAGCGCTTACGGACAGGGCTTGAACACTGAAGCTTTCTTT; CDR3 protein: CASSAYGQGLNTEAFF
J gene: TRBJ1-2; V gene: TRBV6-5; CDR3 length: 13; clone size: .; D gene: .; CDR3 DNA: TGTGCCAGCAGTTACTCCGAGGACTATGGCTACACCTTC; CDR3 protein: CASSYSEDYGYTF
J gene: TRBJ1-4; V gene: TRBV7-9; CDR3 length: 17; clone size: once; D gene: .; CDR3 DNA: TGTGCCAGCAGCAGAGACGAGGGCGGCCAGACTAATGAAAAACTGTTTTTT; CDR3 protein: CASSRDEGGQTNEKLFF
J gene: TRBJ2-1; V gene: TRBV7-3; CDR3 length: 15; clone size: .; D gene: TRBD2; CDR3 DNA: TGTGCCAGCAGCTTGGGACTAGCGTATTACAATGAGCAGTTCTTC; CDR3 protein: CASSLGLAYYNEQFF
J gene: TRBJ2-7; V gene: TRBV14; CDR3 length: 17; clone size: .; D gene: TRBD2; CDR3 DNA: TGTGCCAGCAGCCAAGGGTTTATAAGGGGACTACCCTACGAGCAGTACTTC; CDR3 protein: CASSQGFIRGLPYEQYF
J gene: TRBJ1-2; V gene: TRBV5-4; CDR3 length: 14; clone size: few; D gene: .; CDR3 DNA: TGTGCCAGCAGCCCCGGACAGATCAACTATGGCTACACCTTC; CDR3 protein: CASSPGQINYGYTF
J gene: TRBJ1-3; V gene: TRBV13; CDR3 length: 14; clone size: .; D gene: .; CDR3 DNA: TGTGCCAGCAGCGACAGAACCTCTGGAAACACCATATATTTT; CDR3 protein: CASSDRTSGNTIYF
J gene: TRBJ1-1; V gene: TRBV6-5; CDR3 length: 12; clone size: .; D gene: .; CDR3 DNA: TGTGCCAGTAGCCGGGGGGGCATGGAAGCTTTCTTT; CDR3 protein: CASSRGGMEAFF
J gene: TRBJ1-1; V gene: TRBV28; CDR3 length: 16; clone size: .; D gene: .; CDR3 DNA: TGTGCCAGCACGTTTCTTCCAAGCGGGAGGGACACTGAAGCTTTCTTT; CDR3 protein: CASTFLPSGRDTEAFF
J gene: TRBJ1-3; V gene: TRBV10-3; CDR3 length: 15; clone size: .; D gene: .; CDR3 DNA: TGTGCCATCAGTGAGTCGGGGCAATCTGGAAACACCATATATTTT; CDR3 protein: CAISESGQSGNTIYF
J gene: TRBJ2-7; V gene: TRBV19; CDR3 length: 14; clone size: .; D gene: .; CDR3 DNA: TGTGCCAGTAGTTTCACACAGGTCCCCTACGAGCAGTACTTC; CDR3 protein: CASSFTQVPYEQYF
J gene: TRBJ2-5; V gene: TRBV16; CDR3 length: 13; clone size: .; D gene: .; CDR3 DNA: TGTGCCAGCAAGTCACTGATACAAGAGACCCAGTACTTC; CDR3 protein: CASKSLIQETQYF
J gene: TRBJ1-1; V gene: TRBV7-3; CDR3 length: 13; clone size: .; D gene: .; CDR3 DNA: TGTGCCAGCAGCACAACGGGGGACACTGAAGCTTTCTTT; CDR3 protein: CASSTTGDTEAFF
J gene: TRBJ2-3; V gene: TRBV27; CDR3 length: 16; clone size: .; D gene: .; CDR3 DNA: TGTGCCAGCAGTTTCTTGACAGCGTCTAGCACAGATACGCAGTATTTT; CDR3 protein: CASSFLTASSTDTQYF
J gene: TRBJ1-1; V gene: TRBV19; CDR3 length: 12; clone size: few; D gene: .; CDR3 DNA: TGTGCCAGTAGTCTCAGGAACACTGAAGCTTTCTTT; CDR3 protein: CASSLRNTEAFF
J gene: TRBJ2-7; V gene: TRBV11-2; CDR3 length: 16; clone size: .; D gene: .; CDR3 DNA: TGTGCCAGCAGCTTAGAGGAAGGGGGTGAGTTCTACGAGCAGTACTTC; CDR3 protein: CASSLEEGGEFYEQYF
J gene: TRBJ2-6; V gene: TRBV14; CDR3 length: 18; clone size: .; D gene: .; CDR3 DNA: TGTGCCAGCAGCGCCAAGAGTATACTAGTCGCTGGGGCCAACGTCCTGACTTTC; CDR3 protein: CASSAKSILVAGANVLTF
J gene: TRBJ2-7; V gene: TRBV27; CDR3 length: 15; clone size: .; D gene: .; CDR3 DNA: TGTGCCAGCTCCCTTGCCACAGGACAGCTCTACGAGCAGTACTTC; CDR3 protein: CASSLATGQLYEQYF
J gene: TRBJ1-2; V gene: TRBV7-2; CDR3 length: 13; clone size: .; D gene: .; CDR3 DNA: TGTGCCAGCAGCTCTCCAGGGAACTATGGCTACACCTTC; CDR3 protein: CASSSPGNYGYTF
J gene: TRBJ1-2; V gene: TRBV6-5; CDR3 length: 13; clone size: .; D gene: .; CDR3 DNA: TGTGCCAGCACCCCAGGACTGAACTATGGCTACACCTTC; CDR3 protein: CASTPGLNYGYTF
J gene: TRBJ2-1; V gene: TRBV29-1; CDR3 length: 16; clone size: .; D gene: TRBD1; CDR3 DNA: TGCAGCGTTGAAGCCTACACAGGGGTAACCTACAATGAGCAGTTCTTC; CDR3 protein: CSVEAYTGVTYNEQFF